A single sample is the source of the 28 T cell receptor beta chains below, sequenced in a study of shared clonotypes between healthy human individuals. Terminally differentiated effector memory CD45RA+ cells were excluded from the naive CD8 cells, which were CD45RO-negative and positively selected for CCR7. The assay was immunoSEQ multiplex PCR, and TCRdb's table has in-frame clones only and misses some. Seen here are roughly 2,000,000 clones, around 96% observed once, and the top ten hold 0.9% to 1.5%. Sequenced material: naive CD8+ T cells sorted from blood. These TCRs come from a man aged 18-30 years in good health.

Notes on this clone: Other DNA sequences in the sample encode the same CDR3. The chain carries TRBV6-5 and TRBJ2-7, with D perhaps TRBD2 (5 bases). Per the germline V gene, CDR1 is MNHEY and CDR2 is SVGAGI. Trimming took 6 bases from V and 4 from J, leaving 13 bases between them. The CDR3 loop spans 13 amino acids. The CDR3 DNA reads as TGTGCCAGCAGCCCCGGGATCGGGTACGAGCAGTACTTC. The encoded protein is CASSPGIGYEQYF.

This clone was observed a few times. V gene TRBV21-1 combines with J gene TRBJ1-5. TRBV21-1 is noted as a pseudogene. This CDR3 is built from 13 residues. The CDR3 spells CASSKVANQPQHF. For the CDR3, the DNA is TGTGCCAGCAGCAAAGTAGCCAATCAGCCCCAGCATTTT.

This rearrangement joins TRBV27 to TRBJ2-5; tentatively, D is TRBD2 (7 bases). The length of the CDR3 is 14 residues. Germline assignment: CDR1 MNHEY and CDR2 SMNVEV (reference sequence). V was shortened by 6 bases and J by 4 bases, with 15 bases between the two germline ends. CDR3 nucleotide sequence: TGTGCCAGCAGCACCATCGGGGGGCTAGAGACCCAGTACTTC. It is translated as CASSTIGGLETQYF.

Only one count was recorded for this clone. V usage is TRBV2 and J usage is TRBJ2-7; 7 bases match TRBD1. CDR1 is SNHLY and CDR2 is FYNNEI in the germline V gene. J lost 3 bases, V lost 7 bases, and 9 bases had no gene match. This CDR3 has 14 residues. The CDR3 loop reads CASTHGTEFYEQYF. Written as DNA, the CDR3 is TGTGCCAGCACCCACGGGACAGAGTTCTACGAGCAGTACTTC.

This chain uses TRBV29-1 with TRBJ2-5; D is possibly TRBD1 (6 bases). The germline gives CDR1 SQVTM, CDR2 ANQGSEA. This CDR3 is 13 amino acids long. V lost 2 bases, J lost 4 bases, and 11 bases lay in between. Here the CDR3 DNA reads TGCAGCGTTGAAACAGGGACCTCAGAGACCCAGTACTTC. Its translation is CSVETGTSETQYF.

The genes are TRBV21-1 and TRBJ1-1; the tabulated D call, TRBD1, remains unverified against the DNA. TRBV21-1 is marked as a pseudogene. CDR3 length: 15 amino acids. The CDR3 bases are TGTGCCAGTACCTTGGGGGCCAGCATGTTTCGAGAAGCTTTCTTT. Its protein is CASTLGASMFREAFF.

The chain carries TRBV6-1 and TRBJ1-2; D gene ambiguous. V dropped 6 bases and J dropped 1 base, with 9 bases sitting between them. Germline CDR1 reads MNHNS; CDR2 reads SASEGT. The CDR3 is made up of 13 amino acids. CDR3 loop: CASRPAVNYGYTF. The DNA for the CDR3 is TGTGCCAGCAGGCCGGCCGTTAACTATGGCTACACCTTC.

This clone occurred once. This chain uses TRBV2 with TRBJ1-6, with 7 bases matching TRBD1. Germline V gene lookup returns CDR1 SNHLY and CDR2 FYNNEI. The CDR3 has 15 residues. Losses at the gene ends were 6 bases for V and 8 bases for J; bases not matched to a gene: 10. The CDR3 loop reads CASSERGQVYSPLHF. The CDR3 nucleotides are TGTGCCAGCAGCGAAAGAGGACAGGTGTATTCACCCCTCCACTTT.

The V and J genes are TRBV2 and TRBJ2-5, with TRBD1 matching 7 bases. The germline gives CDR1 SNHLY, CDR2 FYNNEI. The CDR3 contains 14 residues. V was pared by 6 bases and J by 5 bases, with 9 bases of the junction left unmatched. Here the CDR3 reads CASRPGQLSETQYF. In DNA form, the CDR3 reads TGTGCCAGCAGACCGGGACAGTTATCGGAGACCCAGTACTTC.

This chain joins TRBV5-6 and TRBJ1-1; 9 bases map to TRBD1. The CDR3 totals 14 residues. Germline V lookup: CDR1 SGHDT, CDR2 YYEEEE. The J segment lost 6 bases and the V segment lost 6 bases, leaving 9 bases of the junction unmatched. The CDR3 DNA reads as TGTGCCAGCAACCGGGACAGGGAGAATCCTGAAGCTTTCTTT. Translating gives CASNRDRENPEAFF.

The chain links TRBV6-5 to TRBJ1-4; no firm D call. The CDR3 has 15 amino acids. The V gene lost 7 bases and the J gene lost 1 base, with 13 bases spanning the gap. Germline V gene sequence: CDR1 MNHEY, CDR2 SVGAGI. DNA of the CDR3: TGTGCCAGCAAAGTGTACGGGGAAACTAATGAAAAACTGTTTTTT. This sequence encodes CASKVYGETNEKLFF.

The chain uses TRBV27 and TRBJ1-6; 9 bases are a match to TRBD1. Trimming took 6 bases from V and 4 from J; bases not matched to a gene: 4. This CDR3 comprises 15 residues. Germline CDR1 and CDR2: MNHEY and SMNVEV (reference sequence). CDR3 coding DNA: TGTGCCAGCAGCATGGGACAGGGTTATAATTCACCCCTCCACTTT. It yields the protein CASSMGQGYNSPLHF.

About this clone: This sample includes further DNA sequences coding for the same CDR3. The rearrangement links TRBV10-3 to TRBJ2-5; 8 bases line up with TRBD1. Germline V gene data show CDR1 as ENHRY and CDR2 as SYGVKD. The V and J ends lost 3 bases and 1 base, in that order; junction bases with no gene match: 4. The CDR3 is 15 amino acids. The CDR3 nucleotides are TGTGCCATCAGTGATCCCGACAGGGGCCAAGAGACCCAGTACTTC. It is translated as CAISDPDRGQETQYF.

Notes on this clone: This sample also contains other DNA sequences that code for the same CDR3. The chain carries TRBV5-6 and TRBJ2-7; D ambiguous. The V end lost 3 bases, the J end lost 2 bases, and 6 bases lay between the germline ends. The germline V gene encodes CDR1 SGHDT and CDR2 YYEEEE. This CDR3 is built from 12 residues. The CDR3 DNA reads TGTGCCAGCAGCTCTGGCCCCTACGAGCAGTACTTC. Protein product: CASSSGPYEQYF.

The chain combines TRBV4-1 with TRBJ2-1, with D perhaps matching TRBD2 (6 bases). Trimming removed 4 bases at V and 1 base at J, with 26 bases between. Germline values: CDR1 MGHRA, CDR2 YSYEKL. The CDR3 contains 20 residues. Here the CDR3 DNA reads TGCGCCAGCAGCCTCATAGACCAACTAGCCGAAGGACCTTCCTACAATGAGCAGTTCTTC. Protein product: CASSLIDQLAEGPSYNEQFF.

V is TRBV7-9 and J is TRBJ2-3; D not certain. Germline-derived CDR1 and CDR2 are SEHNR and FQNEAQ (reference sequence). The CDR3 is 13 residues long. V lost 5 bases and J lost 4, with 10 bases in between. The CDR3: CASSGLAADTQYF. CDR3 sequence (DNA): TGTGCCAGCAGCGGGTTAGCAGCAGATACGCAGTATTTT.

This clone turned up a few times. Other DNA sequences of this sample code for an identical CDR3. J is TRBJ1-1 and V is TRBV27; 9 positions agree with TRBD1. V shed 5 bases, J shed 6 bases, and the junction held 4 bases outside the gene matches. CDR1 MNHEY and CDR2 SMNVEV come from the germline V gene (reference sequence). The CDR3 spans 13 residues. The CDR3 is CASSLTGGSEAFF. CDR3 DNA: TGTGCCAGCAGTCTCACAGGGGGCTCTGAAGCTTTCTTT.

This clone was counted a single time. The chain is built from TRBV19 and TRBJ2-5; TRBD2 matches at 9 bases. Germline lookup yields CDR1 LNHDA and CDR2 SQIVND (reference sequence). Germline trimming cut 4 bases from V and 4 bases from J; bases unmatched to any gene: 10. The CDR3 extends over 16 amino acids. The CDR3 bases are TGTGCCAGTAGTACTTCTTGGGCGGGAGGGGCAGAGACCCAGTACTTC. This codes for CASSTSWAGGAETQYF.

The chain links TRBV6-5 to TRBJ2-5; no firm D call. Trimming stripped 6 bases from V and 5 bases from J, with 13 bases between. This CDR3 region has 13 residues. The germline gives CDR1 MNHEY, CDR2 SVGAGI. CDR3 bases: TGTGCCAGCAGACCCCTAGATTCGGAGACCCAGTACTTC. Its translation: CASRPLDSETQYF.

The chain employs TRBV19 and TRBJ1-5; TRBD1 might be the D (6 bases). Germline CDR1 is LNHDA and CDR2 is SQIVND (reference sequence). The CDR3 is 15 amino acids. V was cut by 6 bases and J by 2 bases, with 14 bases left in between. The CDR3 sequence: CASRSAGEGNQPQHF. The CDR3 coding sequence is TGTGCCAGTAGAAGCGCAGGGGAAGGCAATCAGCCCCAGCATTTT. The whole variable domain, filled in from reference TRBV19 and TRBJ1-5, reads DGGITQSPKYLFRKEGQNVTLSCEQNLNHDAMYWYRQDPGQGLRLIYYSQIVNDFQKGDIAEGYSVSREKKESFPLTVTSAQKNPTAFYLCASRSAGEGNQPQHFGDGTRLSIL.

The genes are TRBV6-1 and TRBJ1-5, with D tentatively TRBD1 (6 bases). Trimming left V 2 bases short and J 0 bases short, with 11 bases between. This CDR3 contains 16 residues. Germline CDR1 reads MNHNS; CDR2 reads SASEGT. CDR3 sequence: CASSEFPGDSNQPQHF. Written as DNA, the CDR3 is TGTGCCAGCAGTGAATTTCCAGGGGATAGCAATCAGCCCCAGCATTTT.

This clone was observed once. The rearrangement links TRBV10-1 to TRBJ2-2, with 10 bases matching TRBD2. In germline, CDR1 is WNHNN, CDR2 SYGVQD (reference sequence). V dropped 2 bases and J dropped 3; count of bases not matched to a gene: 6. The CDR3 runs 17 residues. CDR3: CASSEKLGLADTGELFF. The CDR3 DNA reads TGCGCCAGCAGTGAGAAACTTGGACTAGCGGACACCGGGGAGCTGTTTTTT.

This clone occurred once. The gene calls are TRBV15 and TRBJ2-3, with 7 bases lining up with TRBD2. This CDR3 region has 17 residues. Germline V lookup: CDR1 LNHNV, CDR2 YYDKDF (reference sequence). The trim removed 1 base at V and 6 bases at J, leaving 13 bases unmatched. CDR3 nucleotides: TGTGCCACCAGCAGAGGAGTTCCGGGACTACAAGTGGATACGCAGTATTTT. Protein sequence: CATSRGVPGLQVDTQYF.

The rearrangement joins TRBV28 to TRBJ2-1; D gene uncertain. Trimming left V 2 bases short and J 5 bases short, with 7 bases between. This CDR3 is 13 amino acids long. The germline V gene encodes CDR1 MDHEN and CDR2 SYDVKM. The CDR3 DNA follows: TGTGCCAGCAGTTTACCAAGCGACAATGAGCAGTTCTTC. It specifies CASSLPSDNEQFF. The full variable domain, with the rest looked up from reference TRBV28 and TRBJ2-1, is DVKVTQSSRYLVKRTGEKVFLECVQDMDHENMFWYRQDPGLGLRLIYFSYDVKMKEKGDIPEGYSVSREKKERFSLILESASTNQTSMYLCASSLPSDNEQFFGPGTRLTVL.

The chain joins TRBV7-2 to TRBJ2-1; 7 bases are shared with TRBD2. J gave up 6 bases and V 3 bases, and 8 bases lay outside the gene matches. CDR1 SGHTA and CDR2 FQGNSA come from the germline V gene. This CDR3 is built from 15 residues. The CDR3 region has the DNA TGTGCCAGCAGCTTTTTTGGAGGGGAGGGCAATGAGCAGTTCTTC. Residues: CASSFFGGEGNEQFF.

The V and J genes are TRBV28 and TRBJ1-5; 7 nucleotides match TRBD1. J lost 2 bases, V lost 9 bases, and 1 base had no gene match. Germline values: CDR1 MDHEN, CDR2 SYDVKM. This CDR3 is built from 12 residues. CDR3 sequence (DNA): TGTGCCAGTGGGACAGGCAATCAGCCCCAGCATTTT. It specifies CASGTGNQPQHF. Full variable domain (remainder filled in from reference TRBV28 and TRBJ1-5): DVKVTQSSRYLVKRTGEKVFLECVQDMDHENMFWYRQDPGLGLRLIYFSYDVKMKEKGDIPEGYSVSREKKERFSLILESASTNQTSMYLCASGTGNQPQHFGDGTRLSIL.

This clone has only a few counts. This sequence joins TRBV6-6 and TRBJ1-1; 9 nucleotides line up with TRBD1. Germline-derived CDR1 and CDR2 are MNHNY and SVGAGI (reference sequence). CDR3 length equals 11 residues. The J segment lost 8 bases and the V segment lost 5 bases, leaving 0 bases of the junction unmatched. CDR3 residues: CASSGTGEAFF. The CDR3 DNA follows: TGTGCCAGCAGTGGGACAGGGGAAGCTTTCTTT.

The chain joins TRBV5-8 to TRBJ1-6, with no clear D. The length of the CDR3 is 12 residues. Germline lookup yields CDR1 SGHTS and CDR2 YDEGEE. The V end lost 3 bases, the J end lost 6 bases, and 4 bases lay between the germline ends. The CDR3 region is CASSYLNSPLHF. The CDR3 coding sequence is TGTGCCAGCAGCTACCTTAATTCACCCCTCCACTTT.